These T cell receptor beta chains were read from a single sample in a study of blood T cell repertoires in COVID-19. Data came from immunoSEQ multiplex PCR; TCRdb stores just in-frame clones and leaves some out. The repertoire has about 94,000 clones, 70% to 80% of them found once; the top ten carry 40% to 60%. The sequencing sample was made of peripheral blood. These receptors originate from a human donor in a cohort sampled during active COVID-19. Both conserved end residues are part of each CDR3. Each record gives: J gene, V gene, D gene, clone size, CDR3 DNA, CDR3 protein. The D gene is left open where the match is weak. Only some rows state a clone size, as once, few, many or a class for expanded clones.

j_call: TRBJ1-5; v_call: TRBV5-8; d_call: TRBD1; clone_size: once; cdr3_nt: TGTGCCAGCAGTCAGGGGGCGGGGTTCTATCAGCCCCAGCATTTT; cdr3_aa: CASSQGAGFYQPQHF
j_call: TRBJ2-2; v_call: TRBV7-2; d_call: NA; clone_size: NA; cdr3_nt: TGTGCCAGCAGCTTCTCCCGCGGGGAGCTGTTTTTT; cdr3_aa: CASSFSRGELFF
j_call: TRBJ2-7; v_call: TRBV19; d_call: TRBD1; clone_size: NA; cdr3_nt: TGTGCCAGTAGTTTTTGGCACAGGGGGCCTTCCGAGCAGTACTTC; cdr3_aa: CASSFWHRGPSEQYF
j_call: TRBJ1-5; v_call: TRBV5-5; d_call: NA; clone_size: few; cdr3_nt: TGTGCCAGCGGACCGGGAAACAATCAGCCCCAGCATTTT; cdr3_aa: CASGPGNNQPQHF
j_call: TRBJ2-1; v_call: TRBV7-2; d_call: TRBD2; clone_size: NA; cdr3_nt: TGTGCCAGCAGCTTAATTGCGGGAGAGGGTACGTTCTTC; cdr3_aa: CASSLIAGEGTFF
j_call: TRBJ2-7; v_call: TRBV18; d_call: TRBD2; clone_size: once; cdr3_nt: TGTGCCAGCTCCAGCGGGACGAGCTCCTACGAGCAGTACTTC; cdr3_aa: CASSSGTSSYEQYF
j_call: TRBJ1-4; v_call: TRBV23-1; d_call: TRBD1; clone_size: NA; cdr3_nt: TGCGCCAGCAGAGCCGGGACAGGGAAGAAAAAACTGTTTTTT; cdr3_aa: CASRAGTGKKKLFF
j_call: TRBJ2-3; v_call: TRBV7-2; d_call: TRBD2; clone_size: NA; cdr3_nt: TGTGCCAGCAGCATGTCTAGCGGAGGTGTTGATACGCAGTATTTT; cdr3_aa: CASSMSSGGVDTQYF
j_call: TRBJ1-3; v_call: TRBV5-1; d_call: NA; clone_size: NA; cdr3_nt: TGCGCCAGCAGCCCGACAGTTGCGGACACCATATATTTT; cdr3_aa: CASSPTVADTIYF
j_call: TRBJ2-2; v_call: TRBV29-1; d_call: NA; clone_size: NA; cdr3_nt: TGCAGCGTTAGATACCTGACTAACACCGGGGAGCTGTTTTTT; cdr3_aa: CSVRYLTNTGELFF
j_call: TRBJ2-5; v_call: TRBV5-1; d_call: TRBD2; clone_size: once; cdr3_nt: TGCGCCAGCAGCTTGTCTAGCGGGGATCTGGGGACCCAGTACTTC; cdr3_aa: CASSLSSGDLGTQYF
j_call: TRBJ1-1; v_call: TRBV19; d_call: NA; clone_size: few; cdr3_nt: TGTGCCAGTAGTAACGGACAGTTACCTGAAGCTTTCTTT; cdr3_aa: CASSNGQLPEAFF
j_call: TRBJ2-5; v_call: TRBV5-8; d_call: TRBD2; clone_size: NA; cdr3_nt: TGTGCCAGCAGCCGAGGTAGCGGGAGGGCCCTCGAGACCCAGTACTTC; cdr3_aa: CASSRGSGRALETQYF
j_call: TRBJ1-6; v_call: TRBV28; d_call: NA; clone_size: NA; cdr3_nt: TGTGCCAGCAGCCTGGGGGCTACAAATTCACCCCTCCACTTT; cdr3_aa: CASSLGATNSPLHF
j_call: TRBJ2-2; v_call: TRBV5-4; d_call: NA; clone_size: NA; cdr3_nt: TGTGCCAGCAGCGGGGCGGTCGGGGAGCTGTTTTTT; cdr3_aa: CASSGAVGELFF
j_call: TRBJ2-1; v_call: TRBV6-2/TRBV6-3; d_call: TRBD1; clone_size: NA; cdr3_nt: TGTGCCAGCAGTTACCTCGGACAGGGGGCCTATGAGCAGTTCTTC; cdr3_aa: CASSYLGQGAYEQFF
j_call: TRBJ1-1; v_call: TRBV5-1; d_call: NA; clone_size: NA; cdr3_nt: TGCGCCAGCAGCTTCGGGTCCGGGGTCATGATAGGAATGACTGAAGCTTTCTTT; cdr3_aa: CASSFGSGVMIGMTEAFF
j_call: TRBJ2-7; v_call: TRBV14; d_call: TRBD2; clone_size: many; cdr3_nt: TGTGCCAGCAGCCCGCTAGCGGGAGACTCCTACGAGCAGTACTTC; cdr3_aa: CASSPLAGDSYEQYF
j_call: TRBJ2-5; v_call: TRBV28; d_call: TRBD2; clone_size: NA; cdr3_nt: TGTGCCAGCAGAGAACGGCGGGAGAGGGGGACCCAGTACTTC; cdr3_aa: CASRERRERGTQYF
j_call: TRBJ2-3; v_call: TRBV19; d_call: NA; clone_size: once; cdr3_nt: TGTGCCAGTAGTTTAGGTCGAGGGGATACGCAGTATTTT; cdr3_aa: CASSLGRGDTQYF
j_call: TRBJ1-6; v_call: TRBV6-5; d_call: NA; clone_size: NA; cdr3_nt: TGTGCCAGCAGTTACCGAGGCGGAAGGAGTTCACCCCTCCACTTT; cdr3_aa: CASSYRGGRSSPLHF
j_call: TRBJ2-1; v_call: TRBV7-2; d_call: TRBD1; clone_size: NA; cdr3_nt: TGTGCCAGCAGCCGCCCAACAGGGGGCAATGAGCAGTTCTTC; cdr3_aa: CASSRPTGGNEQFF
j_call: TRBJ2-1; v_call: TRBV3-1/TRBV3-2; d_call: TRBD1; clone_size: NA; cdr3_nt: TGTGCCAGCAGCCGATTCAGGGGGCCCTACAATGAGCAGTTCTTC; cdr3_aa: CASSRFRGPYNEQFF
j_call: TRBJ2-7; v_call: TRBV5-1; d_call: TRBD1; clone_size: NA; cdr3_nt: TGCGCCAGCAGCCAAACAGGGGCTTTTTTCTACGAGCAGTACTTC; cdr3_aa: CASSQTGAFFYEQYF